A single sample gave rise to the 22 T cell receptor beta chains below, sequenced in a study of blood T cell repertoires in COVID-19. Profiled with immunoSEQ multiplex PCR; TCRdb holds only in-frame clones, not every one. The data show fewer than 350,000 clones, with roughly 89% seen just once and approximately 4.2% held by the top ten. Sequencing used peripheral blood. The receptors were gathered from a man aged 35 to 55 with acute or convalescent COVID-19.

The chain employs TRBV18 and TRBJ1-1; D is unclear. The CDR3 is 11 amino acids. V dropped 6 bases and J dropped 7 bases, with 9 bases sitting between them. Looked up from germline, CDR1 is KGHSH and CDR2 is LQKENI. CDR3 in amino acids: CASSLEVEAFF. In DNA form, the CDR3 reads TGTGCCAGCTCCCTGGAGGTTGAAGCTTTCTTT.

The chain recombines TRBV6-1 with TRBJ2-7; 9 nucleotides align to TRBD2. CDR3 size: 18 residues. Germline V gene sequence: CDR1 MNHNS, CDR2 SASEGT. The V and J ends lost 0 bases and 4 bases, in that order; junction bases with no gene match: 13. In DNA, the CDR3 is TGTGCCAGCAGTGAAGCGCGGGATAGCGGGGGCGCCCAGTACGAGCAGTACTTC. This sequence encodes CASSEARDSGGAQYEQYF.

The chain recombines TRBV19 with TRBJ1-5, with D possibly being TRBD1 (5 bases). Trimming shortened V by 0 bases and J by 11 bases, and 11 bases separated the two germline ends. This CDR3 has 13 amino acids. The germline gives CDR1 LNHDA, CDR2 SQIVND (reference sequence). The CDR3 nucleotides are TGTGCCAGTAGTATAGAGGGGCGCGGGACCCAGCATTTT. Amino acids: CASSIEGRGTQHF.

The rearrangement uses TRBV5-1 and TRBJ1-3, with unresolved D. Germline loops: CDR1 SGHRS, CDR2 YFSETQ. V was clipped by 4 bases and J by 2 bases, with 10 bases between them. The CDR3 has 14 amino acids. CDR3 in DNA: TGCGCCAGCAGCGCTGGTGGGCCTGGAAACACCATATATTTT. Its translation: CASSAGGPGNTIYF.

The rearrangement joins TRBV5-4 to TRBJ2-5; D unresolved. This CDR3 is 12 amino acids long. The germline CDR1 and CDR2 sequences are SGHNT and YYREEE (reference sequence). Trimming took 4 bases from V and 1 from J, leaving 5 bases between them. CDR3 nucleotides: TGTGCCAGCAGCCTACCCCAAGAGACCCAGTACTTC. Amino acid sequence: CASSLPQETQYF.

The chain carries TRBV5-1 and TRBJ2-7, with 12 bases lining up with TRBD1. This CDR3 contains 14 residues. CDR1 is SGHRS and CDR2 is YFSETQ in the germline V gene. The trim removed 3 bases at V and 7 bases at J, leaving 5 bases unmatched. As DNA, the CDR3 is TGCGCCAGCAGCTCGGGGGACAGGGGGCTGGAGCAGTACTTC. This translates into CASSSGDRGLEQYF.

The chain is built from TRBV10-3 and TRBJ2-6; a possible D gene is TRBD1 (6 bases). There are 17 residues in the CDR3. Germline V gene lookup returns CDR1 ENHRY and CDR2 SYGVKD. Trimming left V 3 bases short and J 0 bases short, with 12 bases between. The CDR3 here is CAISETRGISGANVLTF. The CDR3 DNA is TGTGCCATCAGTGAAACGAGGGGGATCTCTGGGGCCAACGTCCTGACTTTC.

In nucleotides, the CDR3 is TGTGCCAGCACGCGGACAGTAACGGGGTACGGCTACACCTTC. Its translation is CASTRTVTGYGYTF. The rearrangement joins TRBV2 to TRBJ1-2, with D tentatively TRBD1 (6 bases). CDR3 length: 14 amino acids. The V end was cut by 7 bases, the J end by 8 bases, with 20 bases between. In germline, CDR1 is SNHLY, CDR2 FYNNEI.

This chain connects TRBV5-1 to TRBJ1-2; TRBD1 might be the D (5 bases). V was pared by 5 bases and J by 4 bases, with 21 bases between. CDR1 and CDR2 from the germline V gene are SGHRS and YFSETQ. The length of the CDR3 is 16 residues. CDR3 sequence: CASRRGYQGGSYGYTF. CDR3 DNA sequence: TGCGCCAGCAGGCGTGGGTATCAGGGTGGAAGCTATGGCTACACCTTC.

The rearrangement joins TRBV5-4 to TRBJ2-3; D remains unclear. Germline V lookup: CDR1 SGHNT, CDR2 YYREEE (reference sequence). Trimming pared 4 bases from V and 0 bases from J, leaving 12 bases between. This CDR3 is built from 15 residues. Written as DNA, the CDR3 is TGTGCCAGCAGCCTGCTTCGGTCTAGCACAGATACGCAGTATTTT. This sequence encodes CASSLLRSSTDTQYF.

This chain links TRBV6-5 with TRBJ1-6; no definite D call. V shed 2 bases and J shed 6 bases, with 11 bases lying between them. Germline lookup yields CDR1 MNHEY and CDR2 SVGAGI. The CDR3 is 15 amino acids. The CDR3 protein is CASSYLGYANSPLHF. The CDR3 coding sequence is TGTGCCAGCAGTTACCTAGGATATGCTAATTCACCCCTCCACTTT.

The V and J genes are TRBV19 and TRBJ1-2, with 9 bases lining up with TRBD1. The CDR3 totals 15 residues. J lost 4 bases, V lost 5 bases, and 8 bases had no gene match. The germline CDR1 and CDR2 sequences are LNHDA and SQIVND (reference sequence). The DNA of the CDR3 is TGTGCCAGTAGTCCAACAGGGGGCGCGAGCTATGGCTACACCTTC. This codes for CASSPTGGASYGYTF. The variable domain in full, completed from reference TRBV19 and TRBJ1-2, reads DGGITQSPKYLFRKEGQNVTLSCEQNLNHDAMYWYRQDPGQGLRLIYYSQIVNDFQKGDIAEGYSVSREKKESFPLTVTSAQKNPTAFYLCASSPTGGASYGYTFGSGTRLTVV.

The V and J genes are TRBV5-5 and TRBJ1-1; D not certain. This CDR3 contains 13 residues. Germline assignment: CDR1 SGHKS and CDR2 YYEKEE (reference sequence). V was pared by 2 bases and J by 2 bases, with 7 bases between. CDR3 loop: CASSLRDNTEAFF. CDR3 DNA sequence: TGTGCCAGCAGCTTACGAGATAACACTGAAGCTTTCTTT.

The chain has TRBV7-8 and TRBJ1-3; D remains unclear. Deletions cut 5 bases from V and 8 bases from J, with 10 bases between. The CDR3 contains 12 residues. Germline CDR1 SGHVS, CDR2 FQNEAQ. In nucleotides, the CDR3 is TGTGCCAGCAGCCTGATGGCAGACACCATATATTTT. Encoded protein: CASSLMADTIYF.

This chain links TRBV4-2 with TRBJ2-3, with D maybe TRBD2 (5 bases). Germline lookup yields CDR1 LGHNA and CDR2 YNFKEQ. The CDR3 covers 17 residues. Trimming cost V 0 bases and J 0 bases, with 13 bases left between them. CDR3 in amino acids: CASSQDVGIASTDTQYF. The CDR3 nucleotides read TGTGCCAGCAGCCAAGATGTCGGGATAGCTAGCACAGATACGCAGTATTTT.

The chain is built from TRBV30 and TRBJ1-6; a possible D gene is TRBD1 (6 bases). CDR1 is GTSNPN and CDR2 is SVGIG in the germline V gene (reference sequence). The CDR3 contains 15 residues. Trimming took 5 bases from V and 0 from J, leaving 11 bases between them. CDR3 DNA: TGTGCCTGGTCTACAGGGAGCTCCTATAATTCACCCCTCCACTTT. Translation: CAWSTGSSYNSPLHF.

The rearrangement uses TRBV6-5 and TRBJ1-1, with D uncertain. The CDR3 has 13 residues. The V end was cut by 6 bases, the J end by 4 bases, with 12 bases between. Germline CDR1 is MNHEY and CDR2 is SVGAGI. CDR3 loop: CASSVITGTEAFF. The CDR3 DNA sequence: TGTGCCAGCAGCGTTATAACGGGCACTGAAGCTTTCTTT.

The genes are TRBV3-1 (or the pseudogene TRBV3-2) and TRBJ2-2; the match to TRBD2 covers 16 bases. Germline CDR1 LGHDT, CDR2 YNNKEL (reference sequence). This CDR3 has 20 amino acids. Trimming cost V 4 bases and J 1 base; bases outside gene matches: 9. The CDR3 spells CASSLISGTSGGVNTGELFF. The DNA for the CDR3 is TGTGCCAGCAGCCTCATTTCCGGGACTAGCGGGGGGGTGAACACCGGGGAGCTGTTTTTT.

This sequence joins TRBV5-1 and TRBJ2-5, with TRBD2 matching 8 bases. Looked up from germline, CDR1 is SGHRS and CDR2 is YFSETQ. J was trimmed by 5 bases and V by 7 bases; bases with no gene match: 7. CDR3 size: 13 residues. The CDR3 protein is CASSNPGGETQYF. CDR3 sequence (DNA): TGCGCCAGCTCCAACCCGGGGGGGGAGACCCAGTACTTC. The complete variable domain, with remaining parts taken from reference TRBV5-1 and TRBJ2-5, reads KAGVTQTPRYLIKTRGQQVTLSCSPISGHRSVSWYQQTPGQGLQFLFEYFSETQRNKGNFPGRFSGRQFSNSRSEMNVSTLELGDSALYLCASSNPGGETQYFGPGTRLLVL.

This rearrangement joins TRBV4-1 to TRBJ1-3; 8 bases agree with TRBD1. This CDR3 contains 17 residues. V shed 3 bases and J 4 bases; nucleotides not matched to a gene: 11. CDR1 is MGHRA, CDR2 YSYEKL, per germline. CDR3 protein: CASSQEDRAASGNTIYF. DNA of the CDR3: TGCGCCAGCAGCCAGGAGGACAGGGCCGCGTCCGGAAACACCATATATTTT.

The CDR3 region has the DNA TGCGCCAGCAGCCAAGAGATCGGTATCCAGGAAGGCTACACCTTC. Protein sequence: CASSQEIGIQEGYTF. The chain uses TRBV4-1 and TRBJ1-2; D is unresolved. Trimming removed 0 bases at V and 8 bases at J, with 16 bases between. Germline V gene sequence: CDR1 MGHRA, CDR2 YSYEKL. The CDR3 spans 15 residues.

CDR3 amino acids: CASSYPGTDNEKLFF. The CDR3 DNA sequence: TGTGCCAGCAGTTACCCCGGGACAGATAATGAAAAACTGTTTTTT. The rearrangement links TRBV6-6 to TRBJ1-4, with 7 bases matching TRBD1. The CDR3 runs to 15 residues. Germline V CDR1 and CDR2: MNHNY, SVGAGI (reference sequence). Trimming took 2 bases from V and 4 from J; bases not matched to a gene: 4.